This entry describes one TCR beta chain. The sample comes from a study of patients and donors after allogeneic stem cell transplantation. TCRdb reprocessed the RT-PCR reads via MiXCR and lists one record per CDR3 protein. The repertoire holds roughly 200,000 distinct CDR3 sequences, around 40% seen once, with 9.5% to 13% in the top ten. Germline V gene sequence: CDR1 SQVTM, CDR2 ANQGSEA. The V gene end was trimmed by 6 bases and the J gene end by 2 bases; junction bases not matched to a gene: 3. The CDR3 spans 12 residues. This receptor was obtained from a human donor who was either an allogeneic HSCT recipient or a stem cell or donor lymphocyte infusion donor (not recorded which). It is not recorded whose cells these are; they may come from a transplant donor. The chain recombines TRBV29-1 with TRBJ1-1; 7 bases fit TRBD1. Sequenced input: blood, either unsorted or a sorted T cell fraction (not recorded which). The CDR3 nucleotides read TGCAGCGTGGGACAGCACAACACTGAAGCTTTCTTT. As protein: CSVGQHNTEAFF.